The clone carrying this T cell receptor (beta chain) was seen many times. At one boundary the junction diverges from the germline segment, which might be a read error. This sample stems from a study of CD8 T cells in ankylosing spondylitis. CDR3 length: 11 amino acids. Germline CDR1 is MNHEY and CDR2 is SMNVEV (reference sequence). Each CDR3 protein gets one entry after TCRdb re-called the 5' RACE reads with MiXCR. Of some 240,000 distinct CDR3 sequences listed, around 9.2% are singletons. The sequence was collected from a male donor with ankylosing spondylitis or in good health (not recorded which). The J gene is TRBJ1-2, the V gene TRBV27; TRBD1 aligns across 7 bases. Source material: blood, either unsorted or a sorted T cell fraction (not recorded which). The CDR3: CASSPATGPSF. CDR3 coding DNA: TGTGCCAGCAGTCCAGCGACAGGGCCGAGCTTC.